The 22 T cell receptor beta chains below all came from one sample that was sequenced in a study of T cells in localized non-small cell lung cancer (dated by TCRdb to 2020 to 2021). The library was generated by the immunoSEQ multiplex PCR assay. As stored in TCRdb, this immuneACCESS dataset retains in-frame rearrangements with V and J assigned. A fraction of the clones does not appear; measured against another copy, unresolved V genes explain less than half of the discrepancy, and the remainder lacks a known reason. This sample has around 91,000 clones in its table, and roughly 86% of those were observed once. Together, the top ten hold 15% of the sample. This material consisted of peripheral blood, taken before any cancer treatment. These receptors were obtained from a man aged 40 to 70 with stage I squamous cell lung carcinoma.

The DNA of the CDR3 is TGCGCCAGCAGCTTGGCCCCGCGGGACAGGGGATATCAGCCCCAGCATTTT. Translation: CASSLAPRDRGYQPQHF. The chain joins TRBV5-1 to TRBJ1-5; the match to TRBD1 covers 10 bases. The CDR3 totals 17 residues. V lost 0 bases and J lost 5; bases outside the gene matches: 8. Germline assignment: CDR1 SGHRS and CDR2 YFSETQ.

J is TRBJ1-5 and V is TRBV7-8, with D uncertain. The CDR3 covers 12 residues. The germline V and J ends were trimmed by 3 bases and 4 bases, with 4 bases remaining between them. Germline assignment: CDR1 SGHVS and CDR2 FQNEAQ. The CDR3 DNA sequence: TGTGCCAGCAGCTTCTGGAATCAGCCCCAGCATTTT. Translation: CASSFWNQPQHF.

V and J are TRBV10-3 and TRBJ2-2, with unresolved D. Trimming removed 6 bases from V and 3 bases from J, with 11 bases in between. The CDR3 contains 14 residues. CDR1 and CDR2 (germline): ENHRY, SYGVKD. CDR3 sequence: CAIRGDGYTGELFF. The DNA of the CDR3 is TGTGCCATCAGAGGTGATGGGTACACCGGGGAGCTGTTTTTT.

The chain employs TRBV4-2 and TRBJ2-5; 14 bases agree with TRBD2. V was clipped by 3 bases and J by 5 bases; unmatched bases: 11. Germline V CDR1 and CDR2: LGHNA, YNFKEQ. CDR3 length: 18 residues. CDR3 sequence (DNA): TGTGCCAGCAGCCAGGAGACTAGCGGGGGGGCCCGTGTGGAGACCCAGTACTTC. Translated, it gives CASSQETSGGARVETQYF.

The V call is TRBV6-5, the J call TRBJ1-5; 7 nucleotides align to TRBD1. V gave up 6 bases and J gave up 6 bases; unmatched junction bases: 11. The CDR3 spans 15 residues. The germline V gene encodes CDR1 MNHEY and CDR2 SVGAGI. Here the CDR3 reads CASSQLPGQVQPQHF. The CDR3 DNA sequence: TGTGCCAGCAGCCAACTACCCGGACAGGTTCAGCCCCAGCATTTT.

In nucleotides, the CDR3 is TGTGCCAGCAGCCTCGGAAATGAGCAGTTCTTC. Protein: CASSLGNEQFF. This chain joins TRBV14 and TRBJ2-1; the D is unclear. Germline V gene lookup returns CDR1 SGHDN and CDR2 FVKESK. V dropped 4 bases and J dropped 7 bases, with 5 bases sitting between them. The CDR3 is made up of 11 amino acids.

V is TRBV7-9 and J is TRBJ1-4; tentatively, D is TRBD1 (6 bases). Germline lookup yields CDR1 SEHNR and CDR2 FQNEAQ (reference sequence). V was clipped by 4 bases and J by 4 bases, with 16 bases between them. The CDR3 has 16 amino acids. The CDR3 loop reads CASSSKRDTDNEKLFF. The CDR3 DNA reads TGTGCCAGCAGCTCAAAACGGGACACCGATAATGAAAAACTGTTTTTT.

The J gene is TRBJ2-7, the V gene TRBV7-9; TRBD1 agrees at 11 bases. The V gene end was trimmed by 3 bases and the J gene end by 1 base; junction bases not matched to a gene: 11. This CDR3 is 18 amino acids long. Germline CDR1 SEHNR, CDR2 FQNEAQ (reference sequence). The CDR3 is CASSFRTGGRVKSYEQYF. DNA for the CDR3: TGTGCCAGCAGCTTTCGGACAGGGGGCAGGGTAAAGTCCTACGAGCAGTACTTC.

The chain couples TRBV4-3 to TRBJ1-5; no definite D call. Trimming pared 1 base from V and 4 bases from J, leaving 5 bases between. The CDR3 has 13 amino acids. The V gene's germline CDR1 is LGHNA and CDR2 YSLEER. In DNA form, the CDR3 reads TGCGCCAGCAGCCAAGGGAGAAATCAGCCCCAGCATTTT. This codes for CASSQGRNQPQHF.

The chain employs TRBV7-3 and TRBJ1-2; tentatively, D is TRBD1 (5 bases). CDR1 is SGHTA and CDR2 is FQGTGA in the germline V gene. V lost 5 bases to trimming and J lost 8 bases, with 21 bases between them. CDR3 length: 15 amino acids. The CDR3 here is CASSVSGTAAEGYTF. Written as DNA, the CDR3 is TGTGCCAGCAGCGTATCCGGGACGGCAGCCGAAGGCTACACCTTC.

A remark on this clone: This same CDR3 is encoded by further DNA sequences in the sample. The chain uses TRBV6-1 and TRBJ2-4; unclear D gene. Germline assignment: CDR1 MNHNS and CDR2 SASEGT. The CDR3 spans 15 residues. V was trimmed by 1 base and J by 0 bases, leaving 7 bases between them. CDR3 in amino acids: CASSEGSLAKNIQYF. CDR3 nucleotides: TGTGCCAGCAGTGAAGGATCCCTAGCCAAAAACATTCAGTACTTC.

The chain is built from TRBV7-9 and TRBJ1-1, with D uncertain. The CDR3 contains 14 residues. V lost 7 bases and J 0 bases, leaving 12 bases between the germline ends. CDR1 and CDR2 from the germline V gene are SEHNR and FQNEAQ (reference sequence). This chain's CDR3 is CASTFYGMNTEAFF. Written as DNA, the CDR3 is TGTGCCAGCACCTTTTACGGCATGAACACTGAAGCTTTCTTT.

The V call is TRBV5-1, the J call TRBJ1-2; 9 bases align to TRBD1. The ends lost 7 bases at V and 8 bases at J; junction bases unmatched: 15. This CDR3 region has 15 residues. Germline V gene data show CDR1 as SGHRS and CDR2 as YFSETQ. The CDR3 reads CASHPGTGGARGYTF. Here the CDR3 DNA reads TGCGCCAGCCACCCAGGAACAGGGGGCGCGCGGGGCTACACCTTC. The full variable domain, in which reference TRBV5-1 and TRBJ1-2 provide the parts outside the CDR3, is KAGVTQTPRYLIKTRGQQVTLSCSPISGHRSVSWYQQTPGQGLQFLFEYFSETQRNKGNFPGRFSGRQFSNSRSEMNVSTLELGDSALYLCASHPGTGGARGYTFGSGTRLTVV.

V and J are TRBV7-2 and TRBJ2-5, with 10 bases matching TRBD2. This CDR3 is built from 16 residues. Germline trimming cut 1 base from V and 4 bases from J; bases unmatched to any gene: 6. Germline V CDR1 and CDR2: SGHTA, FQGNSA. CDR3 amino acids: CASSLGAAGGVETQYF. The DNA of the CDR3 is TGTGCCAGCAGCTTAGGGGCAGCGGGGGGGGTAGAGACCCAGTACTTC.

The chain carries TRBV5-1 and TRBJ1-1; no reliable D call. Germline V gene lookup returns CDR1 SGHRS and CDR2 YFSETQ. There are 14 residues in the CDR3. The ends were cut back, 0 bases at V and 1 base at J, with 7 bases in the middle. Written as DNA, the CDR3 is TGCGCCAGCAGCTTGGCAGCAGGGAACACTGAAGCTTTCTTT. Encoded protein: CASSLAAGNTEAFF.

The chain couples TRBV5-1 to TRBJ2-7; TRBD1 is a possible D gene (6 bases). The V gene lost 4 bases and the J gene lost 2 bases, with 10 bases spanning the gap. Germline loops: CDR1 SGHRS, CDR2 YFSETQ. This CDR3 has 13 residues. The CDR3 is CASSAQGTYEQYF. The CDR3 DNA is TGCGCCAGCAGCGCTCAGGGGACCTACGAGCAGTACTTC.

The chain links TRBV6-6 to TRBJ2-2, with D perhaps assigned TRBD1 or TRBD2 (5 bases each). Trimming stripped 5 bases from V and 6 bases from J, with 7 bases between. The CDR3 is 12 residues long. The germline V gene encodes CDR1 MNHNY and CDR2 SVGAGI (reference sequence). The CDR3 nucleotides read TGTGCCAGCAGTCCGGGACCCGGGGAGCTGTTTTTT. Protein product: CASSPGPGELFF.

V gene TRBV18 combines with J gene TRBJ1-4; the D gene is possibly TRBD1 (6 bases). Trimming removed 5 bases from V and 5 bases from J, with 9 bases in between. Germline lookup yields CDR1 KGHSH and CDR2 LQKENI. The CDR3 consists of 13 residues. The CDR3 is CASSTGRNEKLFF. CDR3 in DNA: TGTGCCAGCTCAACAGGGCGCAATGAAAAACTGTTTTTT.

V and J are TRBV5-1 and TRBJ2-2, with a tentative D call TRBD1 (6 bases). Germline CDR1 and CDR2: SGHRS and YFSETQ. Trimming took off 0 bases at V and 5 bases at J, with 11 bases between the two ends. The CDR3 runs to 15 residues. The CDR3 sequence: CASSLANRETGELFF. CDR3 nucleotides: TGCGCCAGCAGCTTGGCCAACAGGGAGACCGGGGAGCTGTTTTTT.

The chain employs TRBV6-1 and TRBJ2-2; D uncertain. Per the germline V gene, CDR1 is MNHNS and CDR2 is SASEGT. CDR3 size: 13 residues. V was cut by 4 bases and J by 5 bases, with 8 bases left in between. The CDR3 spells CASSATTTGELFF. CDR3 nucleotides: TGTGCCAGCAGTGCTACTACGACCGGGGAGCTGTTTTTT.

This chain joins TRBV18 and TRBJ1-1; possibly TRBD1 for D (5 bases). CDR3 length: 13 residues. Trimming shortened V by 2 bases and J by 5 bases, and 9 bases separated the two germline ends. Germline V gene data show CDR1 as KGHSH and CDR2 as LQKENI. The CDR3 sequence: CASSPSAGTEAFF. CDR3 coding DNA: TGTGCCAGCTCACCATCTGCAGGGACTGAAGCTTTCTTT.

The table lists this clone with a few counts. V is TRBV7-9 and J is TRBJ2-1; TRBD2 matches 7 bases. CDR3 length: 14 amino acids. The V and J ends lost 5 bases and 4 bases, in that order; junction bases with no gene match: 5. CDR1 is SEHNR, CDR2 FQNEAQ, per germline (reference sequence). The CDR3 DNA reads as TGTGCCAGCAGCCCCCGACTAGCATACAATGAGCAGTTCTTC. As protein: CASSPRLAYNEQFF. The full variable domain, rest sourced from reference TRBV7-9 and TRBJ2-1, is DTGVSQNPRHKITKRGQNVTFRCDPISEHNRLYWYRQTLGQGPEFLTYFQNEAQLEKSRLLSDRFSAERPKGSFSTLEIQRTEQGDSAMYLCASSPRLAYNEQFFGPGTRLTVL.